Listed here are 25 T cell receptor beta chains from one sample, sequenced in a study of shared clonotypes between healthy human individuals. Measured with immunoSEQ multiplex PCR; TCRdb has only the in-frame clones, and not every one. Of around 990,000 clones in the sample, approximately 80% were seen once. Specimen: memory CD4+ T cells from PBMCs. This sample's subset: CD45RA-negative fraction. These TCRs come from a man aged 18 to 29 in good health. Some clones in this sample may be carry-over from other donors' samples.

Concerning this clone: Being one base from a much bigger clone, this may be a read error. The same CDR3 also results from other DNA sequences found in this sample. Here the CDR3 reads CAWSQLVGYQETQYF. CDR3 coding DNA: TGTGCCTGGAGTCAATTAGTGGGGTACCAAGAGACCCAGTACTTC. The chain has TRBV30 and TRBJ2-5, with D unclear. In germline, CDR1 is GTSNPN, CDR2 SVGIG (reference sequence). Trimming stripped 2 bases from V and 0 bases from J, with 13 bases between. The CDR3 is 15 amino acids.

V and J are TRBV6-6 and TRBJ2-5; 8 bases are shared with TRBD2. There are 12 residues in the CDR3. The ends lost 2 bases at V and 14 bases at J; junction bases unmatched: 7. Per the germline V gene, CDR1 is MNHNY and CDR2 is SVGAGI (reference sequence). CDR3 nucleotide sequence: TGTGCCAGCAGTTACCCCGGGGGGGCTCCCTACTTC. It codes for CASSYPGGAPYF.

The CDR3: CASSLQGDNSPLHF. The CDR3 nucleotides are TGTGCCAGCAGTTTACAGGGAGACAATTCACCCCTCCACTTT. The rearrangement uses TRBV28 and TRBJ1-6; tentative D call: TRBD1 (5 bases). With 2 bases removed from V and 7 bases from J, the gap between germline ends came to 9 bases. CDR1 MDHEN and CDR2 SYDVKM come from the germline V gene. The CDR3 has 14 residues. Using reference TRBV28 and TRBJ1-6 for the parts outside the CDR3, the full variable domain is DVKVTQSSRYLVKRTGEKVFLECVQDMDHENMFWYRQDPGLGLRLIYFSYDVKMKEKGDIPEGYSVSREKKERFSLILESASTNQTSMYLCASSLQGDNSPLHFGNGTRLTVT.

The chain joins TRBV6-1 to TRBJ1-4; TRBD1 aligns across 9 bases. Trimming removed 6 bases from V and 6 bases from J; junction bases left unmatched: 17. Germline V gene sequence: CDR1 MNHNS, CDR2 SASEGT. This CDR3 spans 18 amino acids. The CDR3 sequence is CASRENLDRGGYDEKLFF. For the CDR3, the DNA is TGTGCCAGCAGAGAAAACTTGGACAGGGGCGGATATGATGAAAAACTGTTTTTT.

The chain joins TRBV27 to TRBJ1-1; no reliable D call. Germline CDR1 is MNHEY and CDR2 is SMNVEV (reference sequence). Trimming took 2 bases from V and 1 from J, leaving 8 bases between them. The CDR3 totals 14 residues. DNA of the CDR3: TGTGCCAGCAGTTTAAACGGGGAGAACACTGAAGCTTTCTTT. Its protein is CASSLNGENTEAFF.

The CDR3 sequence is CASSPPTGTPSYNEQFF. The CDR3 DNA reads as TGTGCCAGCAGTCCTCCAACCGGGACACCCTCCTACAATGAGCAGTTCTTC. This rearrangement joins TRBV9 to TRBJ2-1, with D maybe TRBD1 (6 bases). CDR3 size: 17 residues. Germline V lookup: CDR1 SGDLS, CDR2 YYNGEE. V gave up 5 bases and J gave up 0 bases, with 18 bases separating them.

This clone was seen a handful of times. The sample holds other DNA sequences that translate to the same CDR3. CDR3 amino acids: CASSLGRNTEAFF. Written as DNA, the CDR3 is TGTGCCAGCAGCTTGGGACGGAACACTGAAGCTTTCTTT. The rearrangement links TRBV7-3 to TRBJ1-1; D is perhaps TRBD1 (5 bases). CDR1 SGHTA and CDR2 FQGTGA come from the germline V gene. The V end lost 3 bases, the J end lost 1 base, and 6 bases lay between the germline ends. The CDR3 has 13 residues.

The genes are TRBV7-2 and TRBJ2-4, with D possibly TRBD1 on 6 matching bases. CDR1 and CDR2 from the germline V gene are SGHTA and FQGNSA. V lost 5 bases, J lost 0 bases, and 17 bases lay in between. The CDR3 sequence is 17 residues long. CDR3 in amino acids: CASSISTGPLAKNIQYF. Written as DNA, the CDR3 is TGTGCCAGCAGCATATCGACAGGCCCACTAGCCAAAAACATTCAGTACTTC.

The chain has TRBV10-3 and TRBJ1-1; D is ambiguous. This CDR3 has 14 amino acids. Trimming removed 2 bases from V and 4 bases from J, with 11 bases in between. Germline V gene sequence: CDR1 ENHRY, CDR2 SYGVKD. The CDR3 region has the DNA TGTGCCATCAGTGAGGGGGAATGGGGCACTGAAGCTTTCTTT. As protein: CAISEGEWGTEAFF.

J is TRBJ1-5 and V is TRBV7-2, with D maybe TRBD1 (6 bases). Trimming stripped 4 bases from V and 10 bases from J, with 14 bases between. CDR1 is SGHTA, CDR2 FQGNSA, per germline. The CDR3 runs 13 residues. In nucleotides, the CDR3 is TGTGCCAGCAGCTCTACAGGGAGGGGCCCCCAGCATTTT. Its protein product is CASSSTGRGPQHF.

This rearrangement joins TRBV5-3 to TRBJ1-2, with D perhaps TRBD1 (6 bases). TRBV5-3 is an ORF, and what it does is uncertain. Trimming took off 0 bases at V and 2 bases at J, with 11 bases between the two ends. There are 15 residues in the CDR3. CDR3 coding DNA: TGTGCCAGAAGCTTGGCTAGGACAGTGAACTATGGCTACACCTTC. Protein: CARSLARTVNYGYTF.

This clone was seen a handful of times. The chain uses TRBV30 and TRBJ1-1; D ambiguous. Germline V gives CDR1 GTSNPN, CDR2 SVGIG (reference sequence). There are 14 residues in the CDR3. V was clipped by 0 bases and J by 5 bases, with 13 bases between them. The CDR3 nucleotides read TGTGCCTGGAGTGTAACCGGGTTGCGGACTGAAGCTTTCTTT. This translates into CAWSVTGLRTEAFF.

The chain uses TRBV5-4 and TRBJ2-7, with D perhaps matching TRBD1 or TRBD2 (5 bases each). CDR3 size: 15 residues. The V gene's germline CDR1 is SGHNT and CDR2 YYREEE (reference sequence). Trimming left V 3 bases short and J 5 bases short, with 18 bases between. CDR3 in amino acids: CASSSRDGQGNEQYF. As DNA, the CDR3 is TGTGCCAGCAGCTCACGGGATGGGCAGGGAAACGAGCAGTACTTC.

This rearrangement joins TRBV2 to TRBJ1-1; D is ambiguous. Germline loops: CDR1 SNHLY, CDR2 FYNNEI. With 0 bases removed from V and 0 bases from J, the gap between germline ends came to 5 bases. The CDR3 is 14 amino acids. The CDR3 sequence is CASSEARVNTEAFF. The CDR3 coding sequence is TGTGCCAGCAGTGAAGCAAGAGTGAACACTGAAGCTTTCTTT.

V usage is TRBV7-2 and J usage is TRBJ1-1; 7 bases agree with TRBD1. The germline gives CDR1 SGHTA, CDR2 FQGNSA. The CDR3 has 17 residues. Germline trimming cut 5 bases from V and 1 base from J; bases unmatched to any gene: 13. The CDR3 loop reads CASSQGMHRGRNTEAFF. In DNA, the CDR3 is TGTGCCAGCAGCCAAGGGATGCACAGGGGAAGGAACACTGAAGCTTTCTTT.

J is TRBJ1-3 and V is TRBV5-6, with a weak D call TRBD1 (5 bases). Per germline, CDR1 SGHDT and CDR2 YYEEEE. CDR3 length equals 16 residues. V shed 4 bases and J shed 3 bases, with 17 bases lying between them. CDR3 nucleotides: TGTGCCAGCAGCCGAAGGCCCCGGGGCCTTGGAAACACCATATATTTT. Amino acid sequence: CASSRRPRGLGNTIYF.

This clone was seen a single time. The chain employs TRBV10-1 and TRBJ2-2; 11 bases match TRBD2. The CDR3 loop spans 16 amino acids. Germline CDR1 and CDR2: WNHNN and SYGVQD (reference sequence). V lost 6 bases, J lost 5 bases, and 8 bases stayed unmatched. The CDR3 bases are TGCGCCAGCAGCCATCCGGGACTAGCGGATACCGGGGAGCTGTTTTTT. It yields the protein CASSHPGLADTGELFF.

This chain links TRBV7-2 with TRBJ2-3; tentatively, D is TRBD1 (5 bases). V gave up 5 bases and J gave up 4 bases, with 13 bases separating them. CDR1 is SGHTA and CDR2 is FQGNSA in the germline V gene. CDR3 size: 14 residues. CDR3 amino acids: CASSRTRESDTQYF. The CDR3 nucleotides are TGTGCCAGCAGCCGAACCAGGGAATCAGATACGCAGTATTTT.

Here the CDR3 reads CASSSLARAGGEQYF. The CDR3 DNA reads TGTGCCAGCAGTTCCCTTGCGAGGGCAGGTGGCGAGCAGTACTTC. V gene TRBV28 combines with J gene TRBJ2-7; tentative D call: TRBD2 (5 bases). Trimming removed 4 bases from V and 6 bases from J, with 19 bases in between. From germline, CDR1 is MDHEN and CDR2 SYDVKM. The CDR3 extends over 15 amino acids.

The chain's CDR3 is CASSTQGAGYNEQFF. CDR3 sequence (DNA): TGTGCCAGCAGTACTCAGGGGGCAGGTTACAATGAGCAGTTCTTC. This rearrangement joins TRBV28 to TRBJ2-1, with 8 positions matching TRBD1. This CDR3 is built from 15 residues. The V gene's germline CDR1 is MDHEN and CDR2 SYDVKM. Trimming took 5 bases from V and 4 from J; bases not matched to a gene: 7.

The chain recombines TRBV5-1 with TRBJ2-5; a possible D gene is TRBD2 (5 bases). Germline values: CDR1 SGHRS, CDR2 YFSETQ. V gave up 4 bases and J gave up 0 bases, with 13 bases separating them. CDR3 length: 15 amino acids. CDR3 nucleotides: TGCGCCAGCAGCCCGGGAACAACCAACCAAGAGACCCAGTACTTC. Its protein is CASSPGTTNQETQYF.

This clone has more than one count but fewer than ten. The genes are TRBV7-2 and TRBJ1-1, with a weak D call TRBD1 (6 bases). V was clipped by 2 bases and J by 1 base, with 8 bases between them. Looked up from germline, CDR1 is SGHTA and CDR2 is FQGNSA. The CDR3 covers 14 residues. DNA of the CDR3: TGTGCCAGCAGCTTAAGGACAGAGAACACTGAAGCTTTCTTT. It translates to CASSLRTENTEAFF. Filled out from reference TRBV7-2 and TRBJ1-1, the complete variable domain reads GAGVSQSPSNKVTEKGKDVELRCDPISGHTALYWYRQSLGQGLEFLIYFQGNSAPDKSGLPSDRFSAERTGGSVSTLTIQRTQQEDSAVYLCASSLRTENTEAFFGQGTRLTVV.

CDR3 nucleotide sequence: TGTGCCAGCAGCATGGGACAGGGGAGGTACGAGCAGTACTTC. This sequence encodes CASSMGQGRYEQYF. The rearrangement uses TRBV28 and TRBJ2-7; TRBD1 agrees at 10 bases. Per germline, CDR1 MDHEN and CDR2 SYDVKM. This CDR3 contains 14 residues. Trimming removed 6 bases from V and 4 bases from J; junction bases left unmatched: 6.

This clone was observed a handful of times. The rearrangement uses TRBV5-4 and TRBJ2-7; D may match TRBD1 or TRBD2 (6 bases each). The germline CDR1 and CDR2 sequences are SGHNT and YYREEE (reference sequence). Trimming pared 4 bases from V and 2 bases from J, leaving 16 bases between. The CDR3 sequence is 15 residues long. Here the CDR3 DNA reads TGTGCCAGCAGCCCGGGGGCCGGGGGAACCTACGAGCAGTACTTC. This encodes CASSPGAGGTYEQYF.

The chain is built from TRBV11-2 and TRBJ2-3; TRBD2 might be the D (6 bases). Trimming took 2 bases from V and 4 from J, leaving 10 bases between them. The CDR3 contains 14 residues. CDR1 is SGHAT, CDR2 FQNNGV, per germline. CDR3 amino acids: CASSLRGIADTQYF. The CDR3 bases are TGTGCCAGCAGCTTACGGGGGATCGCAGATACGCAGTATTTT.